The TCR beta chain described here comes from a study of T cell responses to AZD1222 COVID-19 vaccine. Study-wide findings and caveats: Reportedly, nearly half the spike-specific TCRs target unmutated variant regions.

As for this clone: Its specificity is not known.

This CDR3 spans 12 amino acids. V lost 4 bases and J 9 bases, leaving 9 bases between the germline ends. Germline lookup yields CDR1 MNHEY and CDR2 SVGAGI. Repertoires were generated with immunoSEQ multiplex PCR, while TCRdb's copy carries only in-frame clones and drops some. This sample carries 150,000 to 200,000 clones, 91% of them seen once, and the ten largest clones take more than 1.5%. V is TRBV6-5 and J is TRBJ2-2; possibly TRBD1 for D (6 bases). This TCR was recovered from an adult who received the AZD1222 COVID-19 vaccine. This specimen was peripheral blood, taken 28 days after the second AZD1222 dose. CDR3 amino acids: CASSLQGWELFF. CDR3 DNA sequence: TGTGCCAGCAGTTTACAGGGTTGGGAGCTGTTTTTT.